The rows below give T cell receptor beta chains drawn from one sample of a study of blood T cell repertoires in COVID-19. Profiled with immunoSEQ multiplex PCR; TCRdb holds only in-frame clones, not every one. The profile covers about 320,000 clones, with approximately 85% appearing a single time and approximately 7.9% taken by the ten largest. The specimen sequenced was peripheral blood. Receptors originate from a human donor in a cohort sampled during active COVID-19. CDR3s include the opening cysteine and the closing phenylalanine or tryptophan. The order of the fields is V gene, J gene, D gene, clone size, CDR3 DNA, CDR3 protein. The D gene is left open where the match is weak. Size is omitted from some rows. Given values are once, few, many or a class for expanded clones.

TRBV19,TRBJ1-5,TRBD1,.,TGTGCCAGTTCACCCGGGACAGGGGGCACGAGCAATCAGCCCCAGCATTTT,CASSPGTGGTSNQPQHF
TRBV5-1,TRBJ1-4,.,once,TGCGCCAGCAGCTTGTTAGGGGTCTCAACTAATGAAAAACTGTTTTTT,CASSLLGVSTNEKLFF
TRBV5-6,TRBJ2-2,.,.,TGTGCCAGCAGCTCCACAGGATACCCCGGGGAGCTGTTTTTT,CASSSTGYPGELFF
TRBV13,TRBJ2-5,.,.,TGTGCCAGCAGCTTAGCGGGGGATGAGACCCAGTACTTC,CASSLAGDETQYF
TRBV11-3,TRBJ2-7,.,.,TGTGCCAGCAGCTTGGGGCGTGGCTACGAGCAGTACTTC,CASSLGRGYEQYF
TRBV9,TRBJ2-3,TRBD2,.,TGTGCCAGCAGCGTCTCTGGGAGCGGGGGGCCTAGCACAGATACGCAGTATTTT,CASSVSGSGGPSTDTQYF
TRBV6-5,TRBJ2-3,TRBD2,.,TGTGCCAGCAGTTCGGGACTAGCGGGGCCAGATACGCAGTATTTT,CASSSGLAGPDTQYF
TRBV2,TRBJ2-3,TRBD2,once,TGTGCCAGCAGTGATACTAGCGGGGCGGTAGATACGCAGTATTTT,CASSDTSGAVDTQYF
TRBV5-1,TRBJ1-1,.,.,TGCGCCAGCAGCTTGTCGGTGAGCGGAACTGAAGCTTTCTTT,CASSLSVSGTEAFF
TRBV30,TRBJ1-4,.,.,TGTGCCTGGGGAGACTCCGCAAAACTGTTTTTT,CAWGDSAKLFF
TRBV1,TRBJ1-5,.,.,TGCACCAGCAGCCAACCTAGGTCTCGAGATCAGCCCCAGCATTTT,CTSSQPRSRDQPQHF
TRBV18,TRBJ2-7,TRBD1,.,TGTGCCAGCTCACCAGGGACAGGGTCCTTAAGTTTCTTTGGCGAGCAGTACTTC,CASSPGTGSLSFFGEQYF
TRBV5-1,TRBJ2-5,.,.,TGCGCCCACGGGTACCAAGAGACCCAGTACTTC,CAHGYQETQYF
TRBV7-9,TRBJ1-2,.,.,TGTGCCAGCAGCAGACTACCGAATGGCTACACCTTC,CASSRLPNGYTF
TRBV3-1/TRBV3-2,TRBJ1-1,.,.,TGTGCCAGCAGAAAAGACCAGGGGAGGAACACTGAAGCTTTCTTT,CASRKDQGRNTEAFF
TRBV20-1,TRBJ2-7,.,.,TGCAGTGCTAGTGGCCAGGGTAAAGTCTACGAGCAGTACTTC,CSASGQGKVYEQYF
TRBV6-5,TRBJ2-7,.,.,TGTGCCATCTCGCGACCTACAGGGCCCTACGAGCAGTACTTC,CAISRPTGPYEQYF
TRBV5-4,TRBJ1-6,TRBD1,.,TGTGCCAGCAGCCAGGCACTGACAGGGAGAGGTTCACCCCTCCACTTT,CASSQALTGRGSPLHF
TRBV5-4,TRBJ1-2,.,.,TGTGCCAGCAGCTTGCCAGGGGCAAGTGGCTACACCTTC,CASSLPGASGYTF
TRBV24-1,TRBJ2-1,TRBD2,.,TGTGCCACCAGTGATCCCGGACTAGCGGGGGGCCTAAAGAGCTCCTACAATGAGCAGTTCTTC,CATSDPGLAGGLKSSYNEQFF
TRBV25-1,TRBJ1-4,TRBD1,.,TGTGCCAGCAGAGGACAGGGGGAGGAAAAACTGTTTTTT,CASRGQGEEKLFF
TRBV5-1,TRBJ1-6,.,.,TGCGCCAGCAGCTTGGGCATCGATAGTTCACCCCTCCACTTT,CASSLGIDSSPLHF
TRBV23-1,TRBJ1-2,.,.,TGCGCCAGCAGCCCTGACAGGATGACTTTC,CASSPDRMTF
TRBV7-9,TRBJ1-1,.,.,TGTGCCAGCAGCTATCAGAACACTGAAGCTTTCTTT,CASSYQNTEAFF
TRBV7-8,TRBJ2-1,TRBD1,.,TGTGCCAGCAGCTGGACAGGCCACAATGAGCAGTTCTTC,CASSWTGHNEQFF
TRBV24-1,TRBJ1-2,TRBD1,.,TGTGCCACCAGTGGCCGGGACAGGGGGCACGGCTACACCTTC,CATSGRDRGHGYTF